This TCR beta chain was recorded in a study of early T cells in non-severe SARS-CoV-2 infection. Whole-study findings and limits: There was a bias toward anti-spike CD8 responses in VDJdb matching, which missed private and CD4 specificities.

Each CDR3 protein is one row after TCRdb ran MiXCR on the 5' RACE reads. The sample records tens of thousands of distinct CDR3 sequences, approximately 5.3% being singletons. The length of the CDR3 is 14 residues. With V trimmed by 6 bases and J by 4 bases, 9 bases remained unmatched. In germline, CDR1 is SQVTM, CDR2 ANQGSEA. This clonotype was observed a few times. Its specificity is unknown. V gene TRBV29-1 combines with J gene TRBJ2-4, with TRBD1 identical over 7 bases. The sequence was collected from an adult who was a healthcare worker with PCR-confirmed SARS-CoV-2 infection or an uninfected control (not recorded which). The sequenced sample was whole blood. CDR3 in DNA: TGCAGCGTGTTCGGGACAGAGAGTAAAAACATTCAGTACTTC. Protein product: CSVFGTESKNIQYF.